These 7 T cell receptor beta chains came from one sample sequenced in a study of T cells after yellow fever vaccination. TCRdb re-analysed the 5' RACE reads in MiXCR, keeping a single row per CDR3 protein. The table includes 250,000 to 300,000 distinct CDR3 sequences, under 9% detected once. Material: CD4+ T cells sorted from PBMCs, obtained 5 days after the yellow fever booster vaccination. The receptors were sampled from a man aged 18-30 years who received the YFV17D yellow fever vaccine.

In its sample, this clonotype was seen once. This chain links TRBV6-5 with TRBJ1-2; 11 bases fit TRBD1. There are 17 residues in the CDR3. Germline lookup yields CDR1 MNHEY and CDR2 SVGAGI. V lost 4 bases and J lost 4; bases outside the gene matches: 11. The CDR3 DNA sequence: TGTGCCAGCAGTTCCGGACAGGGGGCTTCCACTGTCTATGGCTACACCTTC. It is translated as CASSSGQGASTVYGYTF.

This clonotype was detected only a few times. The V call is TRBV5-1, the J call TRBJ1-1, with D perhaps TRBD1 (5 bases). With 3 bases removed from V and 0 bases from J, the gap between germline ends came to 15 bases. The CDR3 contains 16 residues. Germline V gene data show CDR1 as SGHRS and CDR2 as YFSETQ. The chain's CDR3 is CASSSGTGALNTEAFF. In DNA, the CDR3 is TGCGCCAGCAGCTCCGGGACTGGGGCTTTGAACACTGAAGCTTTCTTT.

This clonotype was detected ten times or more. The CDR3 sequence is CASSLVDYQPQHF. For the CDR3, the DNA is TGTGCCAGCAGCTTAGTCGATTACCAGCCCCAGCATTTT. The V and J genes are TRBV7-8 and TRBJ1-5; the D is unclear. Trimming took 1 base from V and 7 from J, leaving 8 bases between them. Germline-derived CDR1 and CDR2 are SGHVS and FQNEAQ. The CDR3 totals 13 residues.

This clonotype has only a few counts. J is TRBJ2-3 and V is TRBV5-1; 9 bases map to TRBD1. CDR1 and CDR2 (germline): SGHRS, YFSETQ. J was trimmed by 1 base and V by 4 bases; bases with no gene match: 13. This CDR3 contains 18 residues. CDR3 sequence (DNA): TGCGCCAGCAGCCAGAGATCGACCACAGGGGGCGGCACAGATACGCAGTATTTT. Translating it yields CASSQRSTTGGGTDTQYF.

This clonotype was counted a few times. The genes are TRBV12-5 and TRBJ1-6; D unclear. V dropped 3 bases and J dropped 0 bases, with 6 bases sitting between them. Germline CDR1 LGHNT, CDR2 FRNRAP. The CDR3 runs to 15 residues. The CDR3 is CASGFSSSYNSPLHF. CDR3 in DNA: TGTGCTAGTGGTTTTTCAAGCTCCTATAATTCACCCCTCCACTTT.

There are a few counts of this clonotype. The chain uses TRBV19 and TRBJ1-1; TRBD1 agrees at 7 bases. The CDR3 consists of 13 residues. Germline loops: CDR1 LNHDA, CDR2 SQIVND (reference sequence). V dropped 4 bases and J dropped 3; count of bases not matched to a gene: 2. The CDR3 DNA is TGTGCCAGTAGTAACGACAGGGACACTGAAGCTTTCTTT. Its protein is CASSNDRDTEAFF.

This clonotype occurred a few times. The V and J genes are TRBV9 and TRBJ2-3; D not resolved. This CDR3 has 13 residues. Germline V gives CDR1 SGDLS, CDR2 YYNGEE. The V end was cut by 2 bases, the J end by 6 bases, with 10 bases between. The CDR3 region is CASSVMTEDTQYF. The CDR3 DNA reads TGTGCCAGCAGCGTCATGACGGAGGATACGCAGTATTTT.